This entry lists 12 T cell receptor beta chains sequenced from one sample in a study of T-cell reconstitution after alpha-beta-depleted transplantation in children. Preparation of the TCRbeta library was carried out with unique molecular identifiers. TCRdb re-derived calls from the PCR reads in MiXCR, one entry per CDR3 protein. The repertoire holds around 580,000 distinct CDR3 sequences, with 23% as singletons. The starting material was PBMCs, mostly from graft donor cells, obtained 360 days after TCRalphabeta/CD19-depleted stem cell transplant. These receptors were taken from a boy younger than two who had a stem cell transplant for acute myeloid leukemia, so the T cells may come from the graft donor.

The sample holds many counts of this clonotype. V gene TRBV24-1 combines with J gene TRBJ2-1; D remains ambiguous. CDR1 and CDR2 from the germline V gene are KGHDR and SFDVKD. Between the trimmed V and J ends, which lost 4 bases and 5 bases, there was a span of 11 bases. CDR3 length: 14 amino acids. The CDR3 DNA reads as TGTGCCACCAGTGACCCGCTACATAACAATGAGCAGTTCTTC. This translates into CATSDPLHNNEQFF.

This clonotype was counted at least ten times. The chain couples TRBV10-3 to TRBJ2-7, with a possible D match to TRBD1 (7 bases). This CDR3 region has 15 residues. V lost 4 bases to trimming and J lost 2 bases, with 15 bases between them. Per the germline V gene, CDR1 is ENHRY and CDR2 is SYGVKD. The CDR3 region has the DNA TGTGCCATCAGTGGGTCCTCAGGGGGGACCTACGAGCAGTACGTC. Translation gives CAISGSSGGTYEQYV.

The V call is TRBV18, the J call TRBJ2-5, with a weak D call TRBD2 (6 bases). Per the germline V gene, CDR1 is KGHSH and CDR2 is LQKENI. V was trimmed by 4 bases and J by 5 bases, leaving 17 bases between them. This CDR3 has 15 amino acids. The CDR3 nucleotides are TGTGCCAGCTCACTGGGCGGGACTTCTTTGGAGACCCAGTACTTC. Its protein product is CASSLGGTSLETQYF.

The rearrangement links TRBV7-6 to TRBJ2-3, with TRBD1 identical over 7 bases. V lost 1 base and J lost 0; bases outside the gene matches: 7. Germline V CDR1 and CDR2: SGHVS, FNYEAQ. This CDR3 comprises 17 residues. CDR3: CASSLVGTASSTDTQYF. For the CDR3, the DNA is TGTGCCAGCAGCTTAGTGGGGACAGCCTCTAGCACAGATACGCAGTATTTT.

There are a few counts of this clonotype. The chain uses TRBV29-1 and TRBJ2-1, with 9 nucleotides matching TRBD2. After removal of 8 bases from V and 5 bases from J, the junction contained 4 bases not matched to a gene. Per germline, CDR1 SQVTM and CDR2 ANQGSEA. There are 12 residues in the CDR3. The DNA of the CDR3 is TGCAGCTCGAGACTAGCGGACAATGAGCAGTTCTTC. It translates to CSSRLADNEQFF.

The chain combines TRBV29-1 with TRBJ1-1; D call uncertain. Germline values: CDR1 SQVTM, CDR2 ANQGSEA. V gave up 5 bases and J gave up 5 bases, with 15 bases separating them. There are 13 residues in the CDR3. The CDR3 DNA follows: TGCAGCGTTTTTTACGGTTTGGGAACTGAAGCTTTCTTT. It encodes CSVFYGLGTEAFF.

In this sample, this clonotype turned up many times. This chain connects TRBV20-1 to TRBJ1-1; 8 bases align to TRBD1. The CDR3 loop spans 15 amino acids. The ends lost 0 bases at V and 6 bases at J; junction bases unmatched: 9. Germline-derived CDR1 and CDR2 are DFQATT and SNEGSKA (reference sequence). This CDR3 is CSAREQTGGSAEAFF. CDR3 DNA: TGCAGTGCTAGAGAACAAACAGGGGGTTCAGCTGAAGCTTTCTTT.

This clonotype was detected many times. DNA of the CDR3: TGTGCCAGCAGCTCACCCACTGGATACGAGCAGTACTTC. Amino acid sequence: CASSSPTGYEQYF. The genes are TRBV6-1 and TRBJ2-7, with D unresolved. The CDR3 totals 13 residues. Germline V lookup: CDR1 MNHNS, CDR2 SASEGT. Between the trimmed V and J ends, which lost 6 bases and 4 bases, there was a span of 13 bases.

This chain uses TRBV20-1 with TRBJ1-3; D is ambiguous. This CDR3 has 10 amino acids. Trimming left V 7 bases short and J 4 bases short, with 5 bases between. CDR1 DFQATT and CDR2 SNEGSKA come from the germline V gene (reference sequence). CDR3 in amino acids: CSVRGNTIYF. CDR3 DNA sequence: TGCAGTGTTCGCGGAAACACCATATATTTT.

The genes are TRBV28 and TRBJ2-5; D perhaps matches TRBD1 (5 bases). Between the trimmed V and J ends, which lost 6 bases and 3 bases, there was a span of 14 bases. This CDR3 has 14 amino acids. CDR1 MDHEN and CDR2 SYDVKM come from the germline V gene. This chain's CDR3 is CASSYRTLKETQYF. CDR3 DNA: TGTGCCAGCAGCTACAGGACCCTGAAAGAGACCCAGTACTTC.

The V and J genes are TRBV5-1 and TRBJ2-1; TRBD2 matches at 8 bases. This CDR3 comprises 14 residues. The V segment lost 0 bases and the J segment 14 bases; nucleotides outside the gene matches: 10. CDR1 is SGHRS, CDR2 YFSETQ, per germline. This CDR3 reads CASSLEPGLVREFF. The CDR3 bases are TGCGCCAGCAGCTTGGAGCCGGGACTAGTTAGGGAGTTCTTC.

This clonotype was seen ten or more times. The chain links TRBV29-1 to TRBJ1-2; D not resolved. The germline V and J ends were trimmed by 4 bases and 8 bases, with 8 bases remaining between them. The germline CDR1 and CDR2 sequences are SQVTM and ANQGSEA. The CDR3 runs to 10 residues. The CDR3 DNA is TGCAGCGTTGTGAGCGGCGGCTACACCTTC. Its protein is CSVVSGGYTF.